These T cell receptor beta chains were read from a single sample in a study of patients and donors after allogeneic stem cell transplantation. TCRdb itself ran the RT-PCR reads through MiXCR, one entry per CDR3 protein. The table lists approximately 410,000 distinct CDR3 sequences, 16% of them singletons. The sequencing input was blood, either unsorted or a sorted T cell fraction (not recorded which). The receptor source for this set is a human donor who was either an allogeneic HSCT recipient or a stem cell or donor lymphocyte infusion donor (not recorded which). It is not recorded whose cells these are; they may come from a transplant donor. Both conserved end residues are part of each CDR3. Not all rows give a size; the values are once, few, many and, for expanded clones, a class.

j_gene	v_gene	abundance	CDR3aa
TRBJ2-3	TRBV11-3	.	CASGLQGIADTQYF
TRBJ2-7	TRBV27	.	CASSRPSSGRAYEQYF
TRBJ2-7	TRBV29-1	.	CSGGTGVYEQYF
TRBJ2-7	TRBV2	.	CASSNDPRLSEQHF
TRBJ1-3	TRBV12-3/TRBV12-4	many	CASSIIRGNTIYF
TRBJ1-6	TRBV18	.	CASSPLPGQGGGYNSPLHF
TRBJ1-1	TRBV6-2/TRBV6-3	.	CASSYLRTVGGNTEAFF
TRBJ1-4	TRBV7-2	.	CASSRDSLATNEKLFF
TRBJ1-3	TRBV20-1	few	CSARVGSLLGTIYF
TRBJ1-5	TRBV7-2	few	CASSLGQGSSNQPQHF